This T cell receptor (beta chain) was captured by sequencing in a study of control samples from healthy donors and cancer patients. The assay was immunoSEQ multiplex PCR, and TCRdb's table has in-frame clones only and misses some. The sample consists of about 160,000 clones, around 95% of them appearing once. The TCR sequence derives from a middle-aged woman in good health. The specimen sequenced was blood.

The CDR3 region is CASSGELTEAFF. The CDR3 region has the DNA TGTGCCAGCAGTGGGGAGTTGACTGAAGCTTTCTTT. The chain has TRBV27 and TRBJ1-1; D is unclear. The CDR3 contains 12 residues. Per germline, CDR1 MNHEY and CDR2 SMNVEV (reference sequence). Trimming removed 5 bases at V and 5 bases at J, with 9 bases between.